This TCR beta chain was captured in a study of blood T cell repertoires in COVID-19. There are 14 residues in the CDR3. The germline CDR1 and CDR2 sequences are GTSNPN and SVGIG (reference sequence). V lost 3 bases to trimming and J lost 2 bases, with 10 bases between them. Method: immunoSEQ multiplex PCR; TCRdb's copy keeps in-frame clones and lacks some. Of under 200,000 clones listed, more than 75% are singletons. This clonotype was obtained from a woman aged 50 to 60 with COVID-19, enrolled during active disease. Sequencing was performed on peripheral blood. The J gene is TRBJ2-2, the V gene TRBV30, with D unclear. The CDR3 sequence is CAWRRLSNTGELFF. The CDR3, as DNA: TGTGCCTGGAGGAGATTGTCTAACACCGGGGAGCTGTTTTTT.